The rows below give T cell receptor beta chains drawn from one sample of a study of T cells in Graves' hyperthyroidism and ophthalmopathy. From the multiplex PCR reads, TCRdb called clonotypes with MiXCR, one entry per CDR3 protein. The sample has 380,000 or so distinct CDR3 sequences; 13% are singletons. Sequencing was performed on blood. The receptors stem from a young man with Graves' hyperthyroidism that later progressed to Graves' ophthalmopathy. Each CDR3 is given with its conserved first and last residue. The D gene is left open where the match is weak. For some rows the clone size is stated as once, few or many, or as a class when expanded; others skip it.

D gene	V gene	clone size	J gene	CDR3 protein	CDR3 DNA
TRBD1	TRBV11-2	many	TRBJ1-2	CASSPGGQLYTF	TGTGCCAGCAGCCCAGGGGGGCAGCTCTACACCTTC
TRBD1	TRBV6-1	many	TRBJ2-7	CASSPRDRDHEQYF	TGTGCCAGCAGTCCCCGGGACAGGGACCACGAGCAGTACTTC
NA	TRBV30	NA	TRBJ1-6	CAWSGAMASPLHF	TGTGCCTGGAGTGGGGCAATGGCTTCACCCCTCCACTTT
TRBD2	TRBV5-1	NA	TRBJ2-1	CASSPQRAGGYNEQFF	TGCGCCAGCAGCCCCCAGCGAGCGGGGGGGTACAATGAGCAGTTCTTC
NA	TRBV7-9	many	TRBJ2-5	CASRLSENQETQYF	TGTGCCAGCAGATTAAGTGAGAACCAAGAGACCCAGTACTTC
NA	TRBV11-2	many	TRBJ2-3	CASSSLGRTDTQYF	TGTGCCAGCAGCTCTTTGGGACGCACAGATACGCAGTATTTT
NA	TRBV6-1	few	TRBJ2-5	CASRPTSWGETQYF	TGTGCCAGCAGACCCACTAGCTGGGGGGAGACCCAGTACTTC
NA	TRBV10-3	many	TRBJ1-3	CAIRGQTGNTIYF	TGTGCCATCAGAGGACAGACTGGAAACACCATATATTTT
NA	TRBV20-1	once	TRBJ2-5	CSASRGGGETQYF	TGCAGTGCTAGTAGGGGGGGGGGCGAGACCCAGTACTTC
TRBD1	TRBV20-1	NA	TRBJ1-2	CSARDAKGASGYTF	TGCAGTGCTAGAGACGCTAAGGGGGCTAGCGGCTACACCTTC
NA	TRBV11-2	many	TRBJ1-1	CASSPGINTEAFF	TGTGCCAGCAGCCCCGGGATCAACACTGAAGCTTTCTTT
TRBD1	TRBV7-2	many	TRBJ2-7	CASRLDRGRPPYEQYF	TGTGCCAGCAGGTTAGACAGGGGGCGCCCCCCCTACGAGCAGTACTTC
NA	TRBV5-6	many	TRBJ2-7	CASRLKGHHYEQYF	TGTGCCAGCAGACTTAAGGGACACCACTACGAGCAGTACTTC
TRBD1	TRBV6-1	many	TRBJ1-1	CASSELGDRPLGAFF	TGTGCCAGCAGTGAACTTGGGGACAGGCCCCTGGGGGCTTTCTTT
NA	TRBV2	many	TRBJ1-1	CASSAPNTEAFF	TGTGCCAGCAGTGCCCCGAACACTGAAGCTTTCTTT
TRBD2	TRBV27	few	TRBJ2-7	CASPSGAVYEQYF	TGTGCCAGCCCTAGCGGGGCCGTCTACGAGCAGTACTTC
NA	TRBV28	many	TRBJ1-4	CASGTPGEKLFF	TGTGCCAGCGGGACCCCCGGGGAAAAACTGTTTTTT
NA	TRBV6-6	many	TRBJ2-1	CASSYPGSEQFF	TGTGCCAGCAGTTACCCCGGTAGTGAGCAGTTCTTC
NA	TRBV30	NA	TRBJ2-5	CAWSTAGAGETQYF	TGTGCCTGGAGTACGGCCGGGGCGGGGGAGACCCAGTACTTC
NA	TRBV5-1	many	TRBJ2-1	CASSFAGQNEQFF	TGCGCCAGCAGCTTCGCGGGGCAGAATGAGCAGTTCTTC
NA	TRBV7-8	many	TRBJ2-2	CASRRFRGKGELFF	TGTGCCAGCCGCAGATTCAGGGGAAAGGGGGAGCTGTTTTTT
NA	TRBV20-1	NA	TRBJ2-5	CSADGAAQETQYF	TGCAGTGCTGACGGCGCGGCCCAAGAGACCCAGTACTTC
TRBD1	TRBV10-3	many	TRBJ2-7	CAISDETGFNEQYF	TGTGCCATCAGTGACGAGACAGGGTTTAACGAGCAGTACTTC
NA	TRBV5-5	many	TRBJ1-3	CASSLPQGGGNTIYF	TGTGCCAGCAGCTTGCCCCAGGGTGGAGGAAACACCATATATTTT
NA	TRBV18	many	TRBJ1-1	CASSPLNRVSEAFF	TGTGCCAGCTCACCACTTAACAGGGTGTCTGAAGCTTTCTTT
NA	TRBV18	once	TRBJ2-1	CASSPPTGGEGSYEQFF	TGTGCCAGCTCACCACCGACAGGCGGAGAAGGTTCCTACGAGCAGTTCTTC